Listed below are T cell receptor beta chains from one sample, sequenced in a study of identical twins. One entry per CDR3 protein results from TCRdb running MiXCR on the 5' RACE reads. The sample contains roughly 1.6 million distinct CDR3 sequences, more than 30% of which appear only once. Sequencing was done on a sample of cord blood. These receptors were obtained from a newborn girl in good health. CDR3s include the opening cysteine and the closing phenylalanine or tryptophan. The order of the fields is CDR3 protein, CDR3 DNA, V gene, J gene, D gene, clone size. D genes are given only for firm matches. Not every row has a clone size; where given, it reads once, few, many or a size class.

CDR3aa: CASSPWTYGYTF
CDR3nt: TGTGCCAGCAGTCCATGGACCTATGGCTACACCTTC
v_gene: TRBV28
j_gene: TRBJ1-2
d_gene: .
abundance: many

CDR3aa: CAGRQAAGNTIYF
CDR3nt: TGTGCCGGCCGACAGGCCGCTGGAAACACCATATATTTT
v_gene: TRBV10-3
j_gene: TRBJ1-3
d_gene: .
abundance: .

CDR3aa: CASSLGTYYEQYF
CDR3nt: TGTGCCAGCAGCTTAGGGACTTACTACGAGCAGTACTTC
v_gene: TRBV5-1
j_gene: TRBJ2-7
d_gene: .
abundance: many

CDR3aa: CPRCSGSGSRADTQYF
CDR3nt: TGCCCCCGCTGTTCCGGTAGCGGGAGTAGGGCAGATACGCAGTATTTT
v_gene: TRBV20-1
j_gene: TRBJ2-3
d_gene: TRBD2
abundance: few

CDR3aa: CSAYLGGETQYF
CDR3nt: TGCAGTGCTTATCTAGGGGGAGAGACCCAGTACTTC
v_gene: TRBV20-1
j_gene: TRBJ2-5
d_gene: .
abundance: few

CDR3aa: CASSPISRLYEQYF
CDR3nt: TGTGCCAGCAGTCCCATCAGCCGGCTCTACGAGCAGTACTTC
v_gene: TRBV27
j_gene: TRBJ2-7
d_gene: .
abundance: .

CDR3aa: CSARNTRYSNQPQHF
CDR3nt: TGCAGTGCCCGTAATACGCGGTACAGCAATCAGCCCCAGCATTTT
v_gene: TRBV20-1
j_gene: TRBJ1-5
d_gene: .
abundance: .

CDR3aa: CSARMSTREEKLFF
CDR3nt: TGCAGTGCTAGAATGTCGACTAGGGAGGAAAAACTGTTTTTT
v_gene: TRBV20-1
j_gene: TRBJ1-4
d_gene: .
abundance: .

CDR3aa: CASSPGTTTDTQYF
CDR3nt: TGTGCCAGCTCACCCGGGACCACCACAGATACGCAGTATTTT
v_gene: TRBV18
j_gene: TRBJ2-3
d_gene: .
abundance: few

CDR3aa: CASSLLRGGSTEAFF
CDR3nt: TGTGCCAGCAGTTTATTACGGGGCGGGAGCACTGAAGCTTTCTTT
v_gene: TRBV28
j_gene: TRBJ1-1
d_gene: .
abundance: .

CDR3aa: CAISEGSHQPQHF
CDR3nt: TGTGCCATCAGTGAGGGCAGTCATCAGCCCCAGCATTTT
v_gene: TRBV10-3
j_gene: TRBJ1-5
d_gene: .
abundance: many

CDR3aa: CASSRTGSNEQFF
CDR3nt: TGTGCCAGCAGCCGGACAGGGAGCAATGAGCAGTTCTTC
v_gene: TRBV3-1
j_gene: TRBJ2-1
d_gene: TRBD1
abundance: .

CDR3aa: CASGFLEQFF
CDR3nt: TGTGCCAGTGGATTCTTGGAGCAGTTCTTC
v_gene: TRBV19
j_gene: TRBJ2-1
d_gene: .
abundance: .

CDR3aa: CSARDPTQNGYTF
CDR3nt: TGCAGTGCTAGAGATCCCACACAGAATGGCTACACCTTC
v_gene: TRBV20-1
j_gene: TRBJ1-2
d_gene: .
abundance: .

CDR3aa: CSARWVDRGNSPLHF
CDR3nt: TGCAGTGCTAGATGGGTCGACAGGGGGAATTCACCCCTCCACTTT
v_gene: TRBV20-1
j_gene: TRBJ1-6
d_gene: TRBD1
abundance: few

CDR3aa: CASSQPLAGRYNEQFF
CDR3nt: TGCGCCAGCAGCCAACCCCTAGCGGGACGATACAATGAGCAGTTCTTC
v_gene: TRBV4-1
j_gene: TRBJ2-1
d_gene: TRBD2
abundance: few

CDR3aa: CSASSRQGRETQYF
CDR3nt: TGCAGTGCTAGTAGTCGGCAGGGCCGGGAGACCCAGTACTTC
v_gene: TRBV20-1
j_gene: TRBJ2-5
d_gene: .
abundance: few

CDR3aa: CSVFGLAGEDEQFF
CDR3nt: TGCAGCGTTTTTGGACTAGCGGGAGAAGATGAGCAGTTCTTC
v_gene: TRBV29-1
j_gene: TRBJ2-1
d_gene: TRBD2
abundance: many

CDR3aa: CASRLKIGELFF
CDR3nt: TGTGCCAGCAGACTGAAGATCGGGGAGCTGTTTTTT
v_gene: TRBV6-5
j_gene: TRBJ2-2
d_gene: .
abundance: .

CDR3aa: CASINDWSGNEQFF
CDR3nt: TGTGCCAGCATTAACGACTGGTCTGGGAATGAGCAGTTCTTC
v_gene: TRBV12-3/TRBV12-4
j_gene: TRBJ2-1
d_gene: .
abundance: many

CDR3aa: CASSLSWTYNQPQHF
CDR3nt: TGTGCCAGCAGTTTATCGTGGACCTACAATCAGCCCCAGCATTTT
v_gene: TRBV27
j_gene: TRBJ1-5
d_gene: .
abundance: .

CDR3aa: CASSSRLAGGNPNNEQFF
CDR3nt: TGTGCCAGCAGCTCCCGACTAGCGGGGGGAAACCCCAACAATGAGCAGTTCTTC
v_gene: TRBV11-2
j_gene: TRBJ2-1
d_gene: TRBD2
abundance: few

CDR3aa: CASSLVGGADSNQPQHF
CDR3nt: TGCGCCAGCAGCTTGGTAGGGGGCGCGGATAGCAATCAGCCCCAGCATTTT
v_gene: TRBV5-1
j_gene: TRBJ1-5
d_gene: TRBD1
abundance: .

CDR3aa: CASSFSLRVHYGYTF
CDR3nt: TGTGCCAGCAGCTTTTCTTTGCGAGTCCACTATGGCTACACCTTC
v_gene: TRBV13
j_gene: TRBJ1-2
d_gene: .
abundance: many

CDR3aa: CSARASEKLFF
CDR3nt: TGCAGTGCTAGAGCGTCTGAAAAACTGTTTTTT
v_gene: TRBV20-1
j_gene: TRBJ1-4
d_gene: .
abundance: .

CDR3aa: CASSSFLDRFTDTQYF
CDR3nt: TGTGCCAGCAGTTCGTTTCTGGACAGGTTCACAGATACGCAGTATTTT
v_gene: TRBV27
j_gene: TRBJ2-3
d_gene: TRBD1
abundance: few

CDR3aa: CASSFWTSGGNEQFF
CDR3nt: TGTGCCAGCAGCTTCTGGACTAGCGGTGGCAATGAGCAGTTCTTC
v_gene: TRBV11-2
j_gene: TRBJ2-1
d_gene: TRBD2
abundance: few

CDR3aa: CASSSTGMLDTQYF
CDR3nt: TGTGCCAGCAGTTCCACTGGCATGTTAGATACGCAGTATTTT
v_gene: TRBV12-3/TRBV12-4
j_gene: TRBJ2-3
d_gene: .
abundance: few

CDR3aa: CASSSGLLYNEQFF
CDR3nt: TGTGCCAGCAGTTCCGGCCTCCTCTACAATGAGCAGTTCTTC
v_gene: TRBV7-9
j_gene: TRBJ2-1
d_gene: .
abundance: .

CDR3aa: CAWSVLSGPYGYTF
CDR3nt: TGTGCCTGGAGTGTACTATCAGGGCCGTATGGCTACACCTTC
v_gene: TRBV30
j_gene: TRBJ1-2
d_gene: .
abundance: .

CDR3aa: CASSHDREIYEQYF
CDR3nt: TGTGCCAGCAGCCACGACAGGGAAATCTACGAGCAGTACTTC
v_gene: TRBV13
j_gene: TRBJ2-7
d_gene: TRBD1
abundance: few

CDR3aa: CATSDLLGPANEQFF
CDR3nt: TGTGCCACCAGTGATTTGTTAGGGCCGGCCAATGAGCAGTTCTTC
v_gene: TRBV24-1
j_gene: TRBJ2-1
d_gene: .
abundance: many

CDR3aa: CSVGSGIQETQYF
CDR3nt: TGCAGCGTTGGCTCCGGGATCCAAGAGACCCAGTACTTC
v_gene: TRBV29-1
j_gene: TRBJ2-5
d_gene: .
abundance: few

CDR3aa: CASSVGGPKETQYF
CDR3nt: TGTGCCAGCAGCGTAGGGGGACCAAAAGAGACCCAGTACTTC
v_gene: TRBV4-2
j_gene: TRBJ2-5
d_gene: .
abundance: .

CDR3aa: CSASNREGSTGELFF
CDR3nt: TGCAGTGCTAGCAACAGGGAAGGTAGCACCGGGGAGCTGTTTTTT
v_gene: TRBV20-1
j_gene: TRBJ2-2
d_gene: .
abundance: .

CDR3aa: CASSGTALIGNQPQHF
CDR3nt: TGTGCCAGTTCCGGGACAGCCCTAATAGGCAATCAGCCCCAGCATTTT
v_gene: TRBV6-1
j_gene: TRBJ1-5
d_gene: TRBD1
abundance: .

CDR3aa: CAIATGQLNSPLHF
CDR3nt: TGCGCCATCGCTACAGGGCAGCTTAATTCACCCCTCCACTTT
v_gene: TRBV5-1
j_gene: TRBJ1-6
d_gene: .
abundance: .

CDR3aa: CASSDNRAKGYTF
CDR3nt: TGTGCCAGCAGTGATAACAGGGCTAAGGGCTACACCTTC
v_gene: TRBV2
j_gene: TRBJ1-2
d_gene: .
abundance: few

CDR3aa: CSARTLLAGDLDTQYF
CDR3nt: TGCAGTGCGCGGACCTTACTAGCGGGAGACCTGGATACGCAGTATTTT
v_gene: TRBV20-1
j_gene: TRBJ2-3
d_gene: TRBD2
abundance: few

CDR3aa: CASGFPPIGGRPYEQYF
CDR3nt: TGTGCCAGCGGTTTCCCTCCGATAGGCGGGAGGCCCTACGAGCAGTACTTC
v_gene: TRBV5-6
j_gene: TRBJ2-7
d_gene: TRBD2
abundance: .

CDR3aa: CASSLRRRESYDYTF
CDR3nt: TGTGCCAGCAGCTTAAGGCGGAGGGAGTCCTATGACTACACCTTC
v_gene: TRBV7-2
j_gene: TRBJ1-2
d_gene: .
abundance: .

CDR3aa: CASSLEGTSGDTGELFF
CDR3nt: TGCGCCAGCAGCTTGGAGGGAACTAGCGGGGACACCGGGGAGCTGTTTTTT
v_gene: TRBV5-1
j_gene: TRBJ2-2
d_gene: TRBD2
abundance: .

CDR3aa: CVSSQYTTGDYEQYF
CDR3nt: TGTGTCAGCAGCCAATACACGACAGGGGACTACGAGCAGTACTTC
v_gene: TRBV4-2
j_gene: TRBJ2-7
d_gene: TRBD1
abundance: few

CDR3aa: CASSPPSGPSYNEQFF
CDR3nt: TGTGCCAGCAGCCCCCCTAGCGGCCCCTCTTACAATGAGCAGTTCTTC
v_gene: TRBV4-2
j_gene: TRBJ2-1
d_gene: TRBD2
abundance: few

CDR3aa: CSVRGRLAGNYEQYF
CDR3nt: TGCAGCGTTAGAGGGAGACTAGCGGGAAACTACGAGCAGTACTTC
v_gene: TRBV29-1
j_gene: TRBJ2-7
d_gene: TRBD2
abundance: many

CDR3aa: CAISESWDSNQPQHF
CDR3nt: TGTGCCATCAGTGAGTCCTGGGATAGCAATCAGCCCCAGCATTTT
v_gene: TRBV10-3
j_gene: TRBJ1-5
d_gene: .
abundance: few

CDR3aa: CSARWVSASPMNTEAFF
CDR3nt: TGCAGTGCTAGATGGGTATCCGCTAGCCCTATGAACACTGAAGCTTTCTTT
v_gene: TRBV20-1
j_gene: TRBJ1-1
d_gene: .
abundance: .

CDR3aa: CASSQALAREQYF
CDR3nt: TGTGCCAGCAGCCAAGCCCTGGCTCGGGAGCAGTACTTC
v_gene: TRBV14
j_gene: TRBJ2-7
d_gene: .
abundance: .

CDR3aa: CSVKNHRSYEQYF
CDR3nt: TGCAGCGTCAAAAATCATCGCTCCTACGAGCAGTACTTC
v_gene: TRBV29-1
j_gene: TRBJ2-7
d_gene: .
abundance: few